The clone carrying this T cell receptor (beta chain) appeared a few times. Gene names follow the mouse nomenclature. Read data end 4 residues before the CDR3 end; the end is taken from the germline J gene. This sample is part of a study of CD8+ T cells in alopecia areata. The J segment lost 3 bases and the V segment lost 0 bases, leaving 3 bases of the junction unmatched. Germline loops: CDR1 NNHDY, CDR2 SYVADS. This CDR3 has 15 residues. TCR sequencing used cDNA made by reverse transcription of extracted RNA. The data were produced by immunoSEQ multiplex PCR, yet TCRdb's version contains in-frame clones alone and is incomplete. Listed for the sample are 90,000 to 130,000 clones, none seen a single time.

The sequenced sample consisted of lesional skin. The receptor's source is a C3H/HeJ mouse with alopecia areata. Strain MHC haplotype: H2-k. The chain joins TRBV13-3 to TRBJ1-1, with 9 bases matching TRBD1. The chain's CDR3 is CASSDATGGHTEVFF. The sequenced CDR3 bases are TGTGCCAGCAGTGATGCAACAGGGGGCCACACA.